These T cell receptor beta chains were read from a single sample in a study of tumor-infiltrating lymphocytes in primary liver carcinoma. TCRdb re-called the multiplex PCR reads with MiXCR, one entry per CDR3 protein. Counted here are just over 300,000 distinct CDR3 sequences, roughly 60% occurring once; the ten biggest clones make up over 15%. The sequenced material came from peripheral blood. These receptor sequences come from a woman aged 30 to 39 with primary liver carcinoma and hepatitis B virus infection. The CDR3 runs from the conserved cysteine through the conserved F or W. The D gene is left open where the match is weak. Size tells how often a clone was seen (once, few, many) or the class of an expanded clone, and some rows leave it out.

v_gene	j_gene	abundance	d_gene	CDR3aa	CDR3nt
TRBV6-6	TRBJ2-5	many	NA	CASSEWRIFQETQYF	TGTGCCAGCAGTGAGTGGCGGATATTCCAAGAGACCCAGTACTTC
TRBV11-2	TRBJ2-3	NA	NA	CVSSRRSPDTQYF	TGTGTCAGCAGCAGGAGGTCACCAGATACGCAGTATTTT
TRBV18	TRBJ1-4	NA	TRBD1	CASSPSTGYEKLFF	TGTGCCAGCTCACCATCGACAGGGTACGAAAAACTGTTTTTT
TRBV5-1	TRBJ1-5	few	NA	CASKWGDQPQHF	TGCGCCAGCAAGTGGGGGGATCAGCCCCAGCATTTT
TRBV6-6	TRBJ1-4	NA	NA	CASSYRGRSEKLFF	TGTGCCAGCAGTTACAGGGGAAGGAGTGAAAAACTGTTTTTT
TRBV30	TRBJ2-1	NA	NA	CAWSLALPEQFF	TGTGCCTGGAGTCTGGCCCTCCCGGAGCAGTTCTTC
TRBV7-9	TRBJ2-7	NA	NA	CASSPKYYEQYF	TGTGCCAGCAGCCCCAAATACTACGAGCAGTACTTC
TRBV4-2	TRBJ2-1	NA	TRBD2	CVSSQGTSGSVWGIEQFF	TGTGTCAGCAGCCAAGGGACTAGCGGGAGTGTCTGGGGAATCGAGCAGTTCTTC
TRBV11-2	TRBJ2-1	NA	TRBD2	CASSLGTSGISGQLF	TGTGCCAGCAGCCTCGGGACTAGCGGGATCTCTGGGCAGTTATTC
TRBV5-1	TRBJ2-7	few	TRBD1	CASSLGQGNYEQYF	TGCGCCAGCAGCTTGGGACAGGGGAACTACGAGCAGTACTTC
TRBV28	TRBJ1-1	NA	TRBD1	CASSLSGTGVRAEAFF	TGTGCCAGCAGTTTATCAGGGACAGGGGTGAGGGCTGAAGCTTTCTTT
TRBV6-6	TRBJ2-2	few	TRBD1	CASIPGQGRGGELFF	TGTGCCAGCATACCGGGACAGGGGAGGGGCGGGGAGCTGTTTTTT
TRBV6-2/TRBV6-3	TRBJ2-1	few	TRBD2	CASSASSGRAFNEQFF	TGTGCCAGCAGTGCTTCTAGCGGGAGGGCCTTCAATGAGCAGTTCTTC
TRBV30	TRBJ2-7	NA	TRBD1	CAARARTGAYEQYF	TGTGCCGCCCGCGCCCGGACAGGAGCTTACGAGCAGTACTTC
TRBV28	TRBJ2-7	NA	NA	CASSPDMTEQYF	TGTGCCAGCAGTCCCGACATGACCGAGCAGTACTTC
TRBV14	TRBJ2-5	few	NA	CASRVGTQETQYF	TGTGCCAGCCGGGTAGGGACGCAAGAGACCCAGTACTTC
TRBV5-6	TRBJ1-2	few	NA	CASSPPGGYGYTF	TGTGCCAGCAGCCCTCCGGGCGGCTATGGCTACACCTTC
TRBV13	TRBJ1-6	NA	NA	CASSTRGDRLHF	TGTGCCAGCAGCACCCGAGGTGACAGACTCCACTTT
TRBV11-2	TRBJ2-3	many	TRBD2	CASSSYSGRTDTQYF	TGTGCCAGCAGCTCCTATAGCGGGAGGACAGATACGCAGTATTTT
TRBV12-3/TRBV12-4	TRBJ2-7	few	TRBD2	CASSLGSGRSAYEQYF	TGTGCCAGCAGTTTGGGTAGCGGGAGGTCGGCCTACGAGCAGTACTTC
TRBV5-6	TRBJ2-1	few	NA	CASSFFTYNEQFF	TGTGCCAGCAGCTTCTTTACCTACAATGAGCAGTTCTTC
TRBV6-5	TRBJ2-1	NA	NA	CASNYLPDSSNEQFF	TGTGCCAGTAATTACCTCCCCGACTCCTCCAATGAGCAGTTCTTC
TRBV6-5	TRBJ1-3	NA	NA	CASSLTRGNTIYF	TGTGCCAGCAGCCTAACCCGTGGAAACACCATATATTTT
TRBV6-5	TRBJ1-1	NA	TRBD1	CVSSYGQGYTSFGAEAFF	TGTGTCAGCAGTTACGGACAGGGTTATACATCGTTCGGCGCTGAAGCTTTCTTT
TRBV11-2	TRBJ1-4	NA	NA	CASSARTANGKLFF	TGCGCCAGCAGCGCCAGGACGGCGAATGGAAAACTGTTTTTT
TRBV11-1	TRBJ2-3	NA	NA	CGCSEGGLNTDTQYF	TGTGGCTGCAGCGAAGGCGGACTTAACACAGATACGCAGTATTTT
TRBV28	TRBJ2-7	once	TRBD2	CANIGSSGRNEQYF	TGTGCCAACATAGGATCTAGCGGGAGAAATGAGCAGTACTTC
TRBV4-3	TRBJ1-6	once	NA	CASSQGVQKGSPLHF	TGCGCCAGCAGCCAAGGGGTACAGAAAGGTTCACCCCTCCACTTT
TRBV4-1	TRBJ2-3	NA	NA	CAGSPSGGRRTDTQYF	TGCGCCGGCAGCCCGAGTGGGGGGAGACGCACAGATACGCAGTATTTT
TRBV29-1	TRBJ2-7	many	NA	CSVGGDGYEQYF	TGCAGCGTTGGAGGAGACGGCTACGAGCAGTACTTC
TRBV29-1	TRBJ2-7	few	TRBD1	CSVGTGYGQYF	TGCAGCGTCGGGACAGGGTATGGGCAGTACTTT
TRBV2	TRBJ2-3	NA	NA	CASNRDYSTNTQYF	TGTGCCAGCAACCGGGATTATAGCACAAATACGCAGTATTTT
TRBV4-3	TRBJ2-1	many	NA	CASSQQQGGVYNEQFF	TGCGCCAGCAGCCAACAACAGGGTGGGGTCTACAATGAGCAGTTCTTC
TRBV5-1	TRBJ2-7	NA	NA	CASGLGVENEQYF	TGCGCCAGCGGCTTGGGGGTTGAGAACGAGCAGTACTTC
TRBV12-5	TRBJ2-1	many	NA	CASGLRVPETQFF	TGTGCTAGTGGTCTGAGGGTCCCCGAAACGCAGTTCTTC
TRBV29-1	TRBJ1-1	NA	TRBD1	CSVSTGWDAVPAEAFF	TGCAGCGTTTCGACAGGGTGGGATGCGGTTCCGGCTGAAGCTTTCTTT
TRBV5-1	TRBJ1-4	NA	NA	CASSYNSVNEKLFF	TGCGCCAGCAGCTACAACAGCGTTAATGAAAAACTGTTTTTT
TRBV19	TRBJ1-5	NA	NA	CASSTGPREQPQHF	TGTGCCAGTAGCACCGGTCCTCGCGAGCAGCCCCAGCATTTT
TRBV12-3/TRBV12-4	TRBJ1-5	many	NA	CASSLGGGNLLQHF	TGTGCCAGCAGTTTAGGAGGGGGGAATCTCCTCCAGCATTTT
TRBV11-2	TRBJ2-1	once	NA	CTSSLSGRSNSEQFF	TGTACCAGCAGCTTATCGGGAAGAAGTAACAGTGAGCAGTTCTTC
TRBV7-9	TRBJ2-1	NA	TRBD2	CASSFLLTSGRGRSEQFF	TGTGCCAGCAGCTTCCTTTTGACTAGCGGGAGGGGGAGGAGTGAGCAGTTCTTC
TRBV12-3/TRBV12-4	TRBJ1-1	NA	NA	CASSSTPQNTEAFF	TGTGCCAGCAGCTCCACCCCACAGAACACTGAAGCTTTCTTT
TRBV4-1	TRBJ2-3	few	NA	CASSFLSAQSTDTRYF	TGCGCCAGCAGCTTTCTTAGCGCCCAGTCCACAGATACGCGGTATTTT
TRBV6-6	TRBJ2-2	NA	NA	CASTRHGFKRSTRELFF	TGTGCCAGCACCCGACACGGATTCAAACGCTCCACCCGGGAGCTGTTTTTT
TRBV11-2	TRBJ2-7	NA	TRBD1	CASSYYRGPYEQYF	TGCGCCAGCAGCTACTACAGGGGGCCTTACGAGCAGTACTTC
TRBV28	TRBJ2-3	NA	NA	CASSYGTDSTDTQYF	TGTGCCAGCAGCTATGGGACGGACAGCACGGATACGCAGTATTTT
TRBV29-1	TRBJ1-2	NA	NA	CSARALRGYTF	TGCAGCGCCAGGGCCCTCAGGGGCTACACCTTC
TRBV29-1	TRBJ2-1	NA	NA	CSVDGLSRNEQLF	TGCAGCGTTGACGGGCTCTCTCGCAATGAGCAGCTCTTC
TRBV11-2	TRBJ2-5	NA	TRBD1	CVSSLEIGGFQTQYF	TGTGTCAGCAGCTTAGAGATAGGGGGCTTTCAGACCCAGTACTTC
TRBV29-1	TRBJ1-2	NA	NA	CSALQSGYGYIF	TGCAGCGCTTTACAGAGCGGCTATGGCTACATCTTC
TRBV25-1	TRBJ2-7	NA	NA	CASMGLASAEQYF	TGTGCCAGCATGGGATTAGCGTCGGCGGAGCAGTACTTC
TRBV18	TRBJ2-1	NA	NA	CASSECGVEQFF	TGTGCCAGCTCAGAATGCGGGGTTGAGCAGTTCTTC
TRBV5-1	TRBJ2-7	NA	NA	CASSPRDTYEQYF	TGCGCCAGCAGCCCCAGGGACACCTACGAGCAGTACTTC